The rows below give T cell receptor beta chains drawn from one sample of a study of blood T cell repertoires in COVID-19. Assay used: immunoSEQ multiplex PCR; TCRdb lists only in-frame clones, some missing. The sample has roughly 63,000 clones, over 75% seen once. The sequenced material came from peripheral blood. The receptors here all came from a human donor in a cohort sampled during active COVID-19. Both conserved end residues are part of each CDR3. D genes are given only for firm matches. Rows give clone size only sometimes, using once, few, many, or a class for an expanded clone.

D | J | size | V | CDR3 | DNA
TRBD1 | TRBJ1-2 | NA | TRBV7-9 | CASSPQTGDFYGYTF | TGTGCCAGCAGCCCCCAGACAGGGGATTTCTATGGCTACACCTTC
TRBD1 | TRBJ1-1 | NA | TRBV28 | CARNRTGAEAFF | TGTGCCAGGAATAGGACAGGCGCTGAAGCTTTCTTT
TRBD1 | TRBJ1-2 | NA | TRBV6-5 | CASSSQGGHGYTF | TGTGCCAGCAGTTCCCAGGGGGGCCATGGCTACACCTTC
NA | TRBJ2-7 | once | TRBV3-1/TRBV3-2 | CASSHPEGPFNRYEQYF | TGTGCCAGCAGCCACCCGGAGGGCCCTTTTAATCGCTACGAGCAGTACTTC
NA | TRBJ1-5 | NA | TRBV5-6 | CASSLGPGRNQPQHF | TGTGCCAGCAGCTTGGGGCCGGGTCGCAATCAGCCCCAGCATTTT
TRBD2 | TRBJ2-7 | once | TRBV7-2 | CASSRERRLAASYEQYF | TGTGCCAGCAGCCGGGAGAGGCGGCTAGCGGCTTCCTACGAGCAGTACTTC
TRBD2 | TRBJ2-2 | NA | TRBV29-1 | CSVLLAGGITGELFF | TGCAGCGTTTTGTTAGCGGGGGGAATCACCGGGGAGCTGTTTTTT
TRBD2 | TRBJ2-7 | NA | TRBV7-8 | CASSPRSGRSSYEQYF | TGTGCCAGCAGCCCCCGCAGCGGGAGGTCGTCCTACGAGCAGTACTTC
TRBD1 | TRBJ1-2 | NA | TRBV3-1/TRBV3-2 | CASSQVQGDYGYTF | TGTGCCAGCAGCCAAGTGCAGGGGGACTATGGCTACACCTTC
NA | TRBJ1-1 | NA | TRBV14 | CASSRRTARRDTEAFF | TGTGCCAGCAGCCGGCGGACAGCGCGGCGGGACACTGAAGCTTTCTTT
NA | TRBJ2-3 | NA | TRBV7-2 | CASRNRGGGSTDTQYF | TGTGCCAGCAGGAACCGGGGAGGAGGGAGCACAGATACGCAGTATTTT
NA | TRBJ1-2 | NA | TRBV5-4 | CASSLETGGSGYTF | TGTGCCAGCAGCTTGGAGACAGGAGGCTCCGGCTACACCTTC
NA | TRBJ1-1 | NA | TRBV7-9 | CASSLGTGETEAFF | TGTGCCAGCAGCTTAGGGACGGGGGAGACTGAAGCTTTCTTT
TRBD1 | TRBJ1-3 | NA | TRBV11-3 | CASSLETGGSGNTIYF | TGTGCCAGCAGCTTGGAGACAGGGGGCTCTGGAAACACCATATATTTT
TRBD1 | TRBJ1-2 | NA | TRBV18 | CASSLGQGENYGYTF | TGTGCCAGCTCACTCGGACAGGGTGAAAACTATGGCTACACCTTC
TRBD2 | TRBJ2-5 | NA | TRBV19 | CASSIVGAGAGQETQYF | TGTGCCAGTAGTATAGTCGGAGCGGGAGCGGGCCAAGAGACCCAGTACTTC
NA | TRBJ1-2 | NA | TRBV4-1 | CASSQDRGFGYTF | TGCGCCAGCAGCCAAGATCGAGGGTTTGGCTACACCTTC
TRBD1 | TRBJ1-1 | NA | TRBV11-2 | CASSPRTGGIGTEAFF | TGTGCCAGCAGCCCCCGGACAGGGGGCATAGGAACTGAAGCTTTCTTT
NA | TRBJ1-2 | once | TRBV4-1 | CASSPKGTQSYGYTF | TGCGCCAGCAGCCCCAAGGGGACACAAAGCTATGGCTACACCTTC
TRBD1 | TRBJ1-1 | NA | TRBV24-1 | CATSGTGGLNTEAFF | TGTGCCACCAGTGGAACAGGGGGCTTGAACACTGAAGCTTTCTTT
TRBD1 | TRBJ2-1 | NA | TRBV7-9 | CASRPRDSSYNEQFF | TGTGCCAGCAGACCTCGGGACAGCTCCTACAATGAGCAGTTCTTC
TRBD1 | TRBJ2-7 | NA | TRBV7-9 | CASSLGTGRSYEQYF | TGTGCCAGCAGCTTAGGGACAGGGCGCTCCTACGAGCAGTACTTC
NA | TRBJ2-1 | NA | TRBV4-2 | CASSQDGKSSYNEQFF | TGTGCCAGCAGCCAGGACGGGAAAAGCTCCTACAATGAGCAGTTCTTC
TRBD2 | TRBJ2-1 | NA | TRBV9 | CASSVAGGVIDEQFF | TGTGCCAGCAGCGTAGCGGGGGGGGTGATCGATGAGCAGTTCTTC